This T cell receptor beta chain comes out of a study of follicular helper T cells after annual influenza vaccination. About the research overall: For some subjects, blood spans the 2013-2014, 2014-2015 and 2015-2016 annual vaccinations. Study-wide results and caveats: ICOS+CD38+ cTfh clonality change tracked circulating plasmablast frequency change.

In the case of this clone: Its antigen remains unknown.

The CDR3 loop spans 13 amino acids. CDR1 is MDHEN, CDR2 SYDVKM, per germline. The V gene lost 8 bases and the J gene lost 0 bases, with 9 bases spanning the gap. Time point meaning: 2015-2016 season, 7 days after influenza vaccination. The data were produced by immunoSEQ multiplex PCR, yet TCRdb's version contains in-frame clones alone and is incomplete. The sample records 6,000 to 7,500 clones, approximately 81% being singletons. The chain joins TRBV28 to TRBJ2-3, with a tentative D call TRBD2 (5 bases). The receptor's source is an adult who received the influenza vaccine. The sequenced sample was CXCR5- memory CD4+ T cells sorted from blood, obtained 7 days after influenza vaccination. The DNA of the CDR3 is TGTGCCAGCGAAAGCGGAAGCACAGATACGCAGTATTTT. It is translated as CASESGSTDTQYF.